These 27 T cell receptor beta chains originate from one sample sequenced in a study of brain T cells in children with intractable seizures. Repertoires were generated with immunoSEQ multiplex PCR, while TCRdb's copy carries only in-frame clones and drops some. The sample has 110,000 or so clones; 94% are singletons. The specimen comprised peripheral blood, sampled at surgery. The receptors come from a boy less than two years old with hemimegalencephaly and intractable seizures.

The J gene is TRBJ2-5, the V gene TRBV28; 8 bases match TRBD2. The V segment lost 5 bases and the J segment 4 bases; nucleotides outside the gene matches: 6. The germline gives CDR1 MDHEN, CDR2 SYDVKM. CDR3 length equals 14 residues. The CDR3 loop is CASSRAGVGETQYF. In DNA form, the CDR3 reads TGTGCCAGCAGTCGAGCGGGAGTGGGAGAGACCCAGTACTTC.

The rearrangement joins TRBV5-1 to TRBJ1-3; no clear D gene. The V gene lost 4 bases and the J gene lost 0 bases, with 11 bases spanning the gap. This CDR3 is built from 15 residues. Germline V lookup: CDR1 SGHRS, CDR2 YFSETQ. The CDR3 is CASSPDGHSGNTIYF. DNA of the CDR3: TGCGCCAGCAGCCCGGACGGCCACTCTGGAAACACCATATATTTT.

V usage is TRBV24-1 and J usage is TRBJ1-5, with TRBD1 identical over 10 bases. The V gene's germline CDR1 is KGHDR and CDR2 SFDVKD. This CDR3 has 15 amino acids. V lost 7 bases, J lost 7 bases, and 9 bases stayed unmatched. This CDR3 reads CATSEGGQGTQPQHF. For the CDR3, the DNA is TGTGCCACCAGCGAGGGGGGACAGGGGACCCAGCCCCAGCATTTT.

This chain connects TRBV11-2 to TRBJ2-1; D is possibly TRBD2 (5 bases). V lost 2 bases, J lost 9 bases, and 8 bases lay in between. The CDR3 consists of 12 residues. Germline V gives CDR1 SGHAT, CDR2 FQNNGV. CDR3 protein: CASSLFRGEQFF. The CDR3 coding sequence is TGTGCCAGCAGCTTATTTCGGGGTGAGCAGTTCTTC.

The CDR3 loop reads CASSEFLTSGRSDTQYF. In DNA, the CDR3 is TGTGCCAGCAGTGAATTCTTGACTAGCGGGAGGTCAGATACGCAGTATTTT. This sequence joins TRBV6-1 and TRBJ2-3, with 13 positions matching TRBD2. V lost 2 bases, J lost 4 bases, and 6 bases stayed unmatched. Germline lookup yields CDR1 MNHNS and CDR2 SASEGT. This CDR3 has 17 residues.

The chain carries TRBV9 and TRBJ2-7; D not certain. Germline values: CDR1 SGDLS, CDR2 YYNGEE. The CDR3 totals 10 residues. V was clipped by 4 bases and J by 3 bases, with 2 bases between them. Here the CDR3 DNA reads TGTGCCAGCAGCAACTACGAGCAGTACTTC. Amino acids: CASSNYEQYF.

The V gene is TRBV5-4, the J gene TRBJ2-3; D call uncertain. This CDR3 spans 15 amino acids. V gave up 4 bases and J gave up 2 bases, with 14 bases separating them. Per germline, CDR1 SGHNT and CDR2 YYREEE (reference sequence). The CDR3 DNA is TGTGCCAGCAGCATGGACCGGCAGATCACAGATACGCAGTATTTT. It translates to CASSMDRQITDTQYF.

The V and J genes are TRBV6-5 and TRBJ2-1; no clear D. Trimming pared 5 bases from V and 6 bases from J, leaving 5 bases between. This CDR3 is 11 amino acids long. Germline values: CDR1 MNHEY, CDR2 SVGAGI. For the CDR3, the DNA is TGTGCCAGCAGTCGGTTCAATGAGCAGTTCTTC. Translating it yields CASSRFNEQFF.

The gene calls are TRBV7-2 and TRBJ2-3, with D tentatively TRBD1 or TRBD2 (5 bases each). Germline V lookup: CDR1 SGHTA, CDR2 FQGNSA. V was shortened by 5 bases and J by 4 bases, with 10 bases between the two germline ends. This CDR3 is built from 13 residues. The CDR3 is CASSPGRADTQYF. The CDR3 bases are TGTGCCAGCAGCCCGGGACGGGCAGATACGCAGTATTTT.

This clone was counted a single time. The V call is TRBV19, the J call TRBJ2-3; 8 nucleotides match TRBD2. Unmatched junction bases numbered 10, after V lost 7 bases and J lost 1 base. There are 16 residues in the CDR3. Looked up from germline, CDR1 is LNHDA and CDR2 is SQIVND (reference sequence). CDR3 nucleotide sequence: TGTGCCAGTACGGATAGCGGGATGGGGGGCACAGATACGCAGTATTTT. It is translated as CASTDSGMGGTDTQYF. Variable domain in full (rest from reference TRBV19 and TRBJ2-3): DGGITQSPKYLFRKEGQNVTLSCEQNLNHDAMYWYRQDPGQGLRLIYYSQIVNDFQKGDIAEGYSVSREKKESFPLTVTSAQKNPTAFYLCASTDSGMGGTDTQYFGPGTRLTVL.

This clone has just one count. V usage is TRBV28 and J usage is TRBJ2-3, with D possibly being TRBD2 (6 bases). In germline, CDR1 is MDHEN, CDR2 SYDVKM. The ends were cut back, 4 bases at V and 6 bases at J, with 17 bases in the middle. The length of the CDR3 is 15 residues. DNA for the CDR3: TGTGCCAGCAGTTGGGATCCGGGAGTAAAGGATACGCAGTATTTT. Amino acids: CASSWDPGVKDTQYF. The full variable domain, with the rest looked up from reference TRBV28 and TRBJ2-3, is DVKVTQSSRYLVKRTGEKVFLECVQDMDHENMFWYRQDPGLGLRLIYFSYDVKMKEKGDIPEGYSVSREKKERFSLILESASTNQTSMYLCASSWDPGVKDTQYFGPGTRLTVL.

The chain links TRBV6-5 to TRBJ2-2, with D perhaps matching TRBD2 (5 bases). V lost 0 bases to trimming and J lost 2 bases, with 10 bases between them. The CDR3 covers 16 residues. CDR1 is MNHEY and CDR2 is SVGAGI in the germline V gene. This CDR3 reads CASSYSRAVNTGELFF. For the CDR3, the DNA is TGTGCCAGCAGTTACTCGAGGGCTGTCAACACCGGGGAGCTGTTTTTT.

The CDR3 region is CASSRDWNLYNEQFF. CDR3 DNA: TGTGCCAGCAGCCGGGACTGGAACCTTTACAATGAGCAGTTCTTC. The rearrangement links TRBV25-1 to TRBJ2-1; maybe TRBD2 (6 bases). Trimming cost V 6 bases and J 4 bases, with 16 bases left between them. The CDR3 spans 15 residues. Germline CDR1 and CDR2: MGHDK and SYGVNS.

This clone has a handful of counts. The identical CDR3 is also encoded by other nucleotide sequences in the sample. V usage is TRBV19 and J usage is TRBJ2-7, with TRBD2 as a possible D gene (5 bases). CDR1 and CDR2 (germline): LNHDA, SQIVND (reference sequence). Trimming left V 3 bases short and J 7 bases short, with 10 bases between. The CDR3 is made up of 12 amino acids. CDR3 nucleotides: TGTGCCAGTAGTATTCGGGGTGGTGAGCAGTACTTC. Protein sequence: CASSIRGGEQYF.

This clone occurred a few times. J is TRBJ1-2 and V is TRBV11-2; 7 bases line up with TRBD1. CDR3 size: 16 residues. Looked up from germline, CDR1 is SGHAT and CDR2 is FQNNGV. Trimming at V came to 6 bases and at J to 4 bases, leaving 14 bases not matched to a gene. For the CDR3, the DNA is TGTGCCAGCAGTCAGGGGGGGGCAGAGGGGCTCTATGGCTACACCTTC. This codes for CASSQGGAEGLYGYTF.

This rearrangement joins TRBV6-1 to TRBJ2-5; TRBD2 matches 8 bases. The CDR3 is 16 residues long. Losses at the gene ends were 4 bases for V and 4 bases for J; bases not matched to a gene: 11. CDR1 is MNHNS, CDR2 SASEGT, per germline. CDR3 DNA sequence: TGTGCCAGCAGTGTTCCCCACGGGGGGGTCAGAGAGACCCAGTACTTC. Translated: CASSVPHGGVRETQYF.

This CDR3 is CASSLRSGGNGYTF. The CDR3 DNA reads as TGCGCCAGCAGCTTGAGGTCAGGGGGCAATGGCTACACCTTC. This chain connects TRBV5-1 to TRBJ1-2, with 8 bases aligning to TRBD1. There are 14 residues in the CDR3. Germline CDR1 and CDR2: SGHRS and YFSETQ. V gave up 1 base and J gave up 6 bases; unmatched junction bases: 5.

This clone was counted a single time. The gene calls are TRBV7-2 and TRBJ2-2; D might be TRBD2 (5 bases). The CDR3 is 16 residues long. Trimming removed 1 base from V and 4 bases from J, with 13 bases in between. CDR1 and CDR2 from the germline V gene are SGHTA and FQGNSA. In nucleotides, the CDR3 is TGTGCCAGCAGCTTAGTACGTCGGACTCCCACCGGGGAGCTGTTTTTT. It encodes CASSLVRRTPTGELFF.

CDR3 DNA: TGTGCCAGCAGTTTATGGGACAGGGACGAGCAGTACTTC. Translating gives CASSLWDRDEQYF. The chain uses TRBV28 and TRBJ2-7; 8 nucleotides agree with TRBD1. Germline V gene data show CDR1 as MDHEN and CDR2 as SYDVKM. Unmatched junction bases numbered 0, after V lost 0 bases and J lost 5 bases. The CDR3 length is 13 residues.

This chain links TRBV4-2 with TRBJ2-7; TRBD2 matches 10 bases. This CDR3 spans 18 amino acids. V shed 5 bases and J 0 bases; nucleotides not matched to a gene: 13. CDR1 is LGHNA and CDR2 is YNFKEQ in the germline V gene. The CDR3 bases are TGTGCCAGCAGCGCGGGCCGGGAGCGGGAGGGATTCTCCTACGAGCAGTACTTC. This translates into CASSAGREREGFSYEQYF.

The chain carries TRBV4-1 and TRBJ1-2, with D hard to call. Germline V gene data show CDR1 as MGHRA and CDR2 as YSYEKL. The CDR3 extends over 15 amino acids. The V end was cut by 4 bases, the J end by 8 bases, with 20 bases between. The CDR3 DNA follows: TGCGCCAGCAGCCTAGCCTTCGGGGAGAGTGGAGGCTACACCTTC. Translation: CASSLAFGESGGYTF.

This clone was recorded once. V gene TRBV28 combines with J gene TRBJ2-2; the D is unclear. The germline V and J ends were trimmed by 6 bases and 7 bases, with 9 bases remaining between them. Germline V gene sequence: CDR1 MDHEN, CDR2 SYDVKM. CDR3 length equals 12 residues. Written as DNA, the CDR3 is TGTGCCAGCAGCACGTCCGGCGGGGAGCTGTTTTTT. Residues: CASSTSGGELFF.

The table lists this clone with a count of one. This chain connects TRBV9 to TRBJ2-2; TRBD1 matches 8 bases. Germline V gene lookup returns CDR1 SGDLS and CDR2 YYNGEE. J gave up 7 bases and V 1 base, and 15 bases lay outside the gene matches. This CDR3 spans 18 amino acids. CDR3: CASSVMGVGAGGGGELFF. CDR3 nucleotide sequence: TGTGCCAGCAGCGTAATGGGAGTTGGTGCAGGGGGCGGCGGGGAGCTGTTTTTT.

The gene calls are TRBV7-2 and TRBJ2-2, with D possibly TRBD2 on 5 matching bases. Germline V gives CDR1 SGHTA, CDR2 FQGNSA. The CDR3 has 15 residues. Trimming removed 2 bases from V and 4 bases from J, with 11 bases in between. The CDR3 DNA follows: TGTGCCAGCAGCTTATTTTCCGGAGGCACCGGGGAGCTGTTTTTT. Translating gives CASSLFSGGTGELFF.

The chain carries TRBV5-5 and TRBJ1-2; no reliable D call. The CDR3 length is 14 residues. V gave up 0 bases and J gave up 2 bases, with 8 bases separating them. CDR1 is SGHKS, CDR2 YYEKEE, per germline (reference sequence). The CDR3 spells CASSLEAANYGYTF. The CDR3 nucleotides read TGTGCCAGCAGCTTGGAGGCAGCGAACTATGGCTACACCTTC.

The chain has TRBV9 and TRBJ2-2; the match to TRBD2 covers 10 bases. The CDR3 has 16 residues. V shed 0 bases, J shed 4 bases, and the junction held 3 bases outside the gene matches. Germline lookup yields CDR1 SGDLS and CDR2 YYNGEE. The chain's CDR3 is CASSVGSGRVTGELFF. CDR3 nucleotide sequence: TGTGCCAGCAGCGTAGGGAGCGGGAGGGTCACCGGGGAGCTGTTTTTT.

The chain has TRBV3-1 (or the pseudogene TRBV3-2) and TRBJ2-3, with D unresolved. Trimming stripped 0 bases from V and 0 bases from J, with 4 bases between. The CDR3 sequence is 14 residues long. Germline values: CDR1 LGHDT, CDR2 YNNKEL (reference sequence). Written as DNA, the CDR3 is TGTGCCAGCAGCCAAGATACTAGCACAGATACGCAGTATTTT. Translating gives CASSQDTSTDTQYF.